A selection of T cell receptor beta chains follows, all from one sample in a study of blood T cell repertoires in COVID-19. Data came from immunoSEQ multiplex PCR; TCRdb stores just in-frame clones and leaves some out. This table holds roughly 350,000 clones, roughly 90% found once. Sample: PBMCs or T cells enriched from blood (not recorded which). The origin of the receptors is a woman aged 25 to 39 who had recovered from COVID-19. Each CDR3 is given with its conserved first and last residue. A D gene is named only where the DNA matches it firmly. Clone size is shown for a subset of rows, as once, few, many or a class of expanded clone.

cdr3_nt: TGTGCCAGCAGCCAAGACTCGGGCTACGAGCAGTACTTC
cdr3_aa: CASSQDSGYEQYF
cdr3_length: 13
v_call: TRBV3-1/TRBV3-2
j_call: TRBJ2-7
d_call: .
clone_size: .

cdr3_nt: TGTGCCAGCAGACAACTAGCGAATCCCTACAATGAGCAGTTCTTC
cdr3_aa: CASRQLANPYNEQFF
cdr3_length: 15
v_call: TRBV27
j_call: TRBJ2-1
d_call: TRBD2
clone_size: .

cdr3_nt: TGTGCCAGCAGCCAAGGACCGGGACAGGGGGCGACCGGGGAGCTGTTTTTT
cdr3_aa: CASSQGPGQGATGELFF
cdr3_length: 17
v_call: TRBV3-1/TRBV3-2
j_call: TRBJ2-2
d_call: TRBD1
clone_size: .

cdr3_nt: TGTGCCAGCAGCTTGGATTCCCCAGGTCGAACTTTCTTT
cdr3_aa: CASSLDSPGRTFF
cdr3_length: 13
v_call: TRBV5-4
j_call: TRBJ1-1
d_call: .
clone_size: few

cdr3_nt: TGTGCCAGCAGCCAAGATTTGGTGGGACTTCGCACTGAAGCTTTCTTT
cdr3_aa: CASSQDLVGLRTEAFF
cdr3_length: 16
v_call: TRBV4-2
j_call: TRBJ1-1
d_call: .
clone_size: .

cdr3_nt: TGTGCCAGCAGCCCCGGACTAGCGGGAAATGAGCAGTTCTTC
cdr3_aa: CASSPGLAGNEQFF
cdr3_length: 14
v_call: TRBV11-2
j_call: TRBJ2-1
d_call: TRBD2
clone_size: once

cdr3_nt: TGTGCCACCAGCAGGGGTACGGGTAACAATGAGCAGTTCTTC
cdr3_aa: CATSRGTGNNEQFF
cdr3_length: 14
v_call: TRBV15
j_call: TRBJ2-1
d_call: .
clone_size: .

cdr3_nt: TGTGCCAGCAGCTTGGGGGCCCAGGTTCCCCAGTACTTC
cdr3_aa: CASSLGAQVPQYF
cdr3_length: 13
v_call: TRBV7-2
j_call: TRBJ2-5
d_call: .
clone_size: .

cdr3_nt: TGTGCCATCAGTGAGTCCTTTATTCGAGGTACGGGAGCGGGGTATGGCTACACCTTC
cdr3_aa: CAISESFIRGTGAGYGYTF
cdr3_length: 19
v_call: TRBV10-3
j_call: TRBJ1-2
d_call: .
clone_size: .

cdr3_nt: TGTGCCAGCTCACCAACAGGGGGCCAGAACTATGGCTACACCTTC
cdr3_aa: CASSPTGGQNYGYTF
cdr3_length: 15
v_call: TRBV18
j_call: TRBJ1-2
d_call: TRBD1
clone_size: .

cdr3_nt: TGCGCCAGCAGCACCGGGACTAGCGGCCAAGAGACCCAGTACTTC
cdr3_aa: CASSTGTSGQETQYF
cdr3_length: 15
v_call: TRBV5-1
j_call: TRBJ2-5
d_call: TRBD2
clone_size: .

cdr3_nt: TGTGCCAGCAGTTCATGGGCGGGAGATCAGCCCCAGCATTTT
cdr3_aa: CASSSWAGDQPQHF
cdr3_length: 14
v_call: TRBV28
j_call: TRBJ1-5
d_call: .
clone_size: .

cdr3_nt: TGTGCCAGCAGCGTGGATCCTGAGGGCGCCTATGGCTACACCTTC
cdr3_aa: CASSVDPEGAYGYTF
cdr3_length: 15
v_call: TRBV9
j_call: TRBJ1-2
d_call: .
clone_size: .

cdr3_nt: TGCGCCAGCAGCGAACAGGGGGTCCCCTATAATTCACCCCTCCACTTT
cdr3_aa: CASSEQGVPYNSPLHF
cdr3_length: 16
v_call: TRBV5-1
j_call: TRBJ1-6
d_call: TRBD1
clone_size: .

cdr3_nt: TGTGCCAGCAGCCCACAGGGTTCTCAGTATGGCTACACCTTC
cdr3_aa: CASSPQGSQYGYTF
cdr3_length: 14
v_call: TRBV7-2
j_call: TRBJ1-2
d_call: .
clone_size: .

cdr3_nt: TGTGCCAGCAGTGAATTAAGCGGGACTAGCCCCGGGCAGTTCTTC
cdr3_aa: CASSELSGTSPGQFF
cdr3_length: 15
v_call: TRBV6-1
j_call: TRBJ2-1
d_call: TRBD2
clone_size: .

cdr3_nt: TGTGCCAGCAGGTCGACAGGGGCAGGAAACACCATATATTTT
cdr3_aa: CASRSTGAGNTIYF
cdr3_length: 14
v_call: TRBV28
j_call: TRBJ1-3
d_call: TRBD1
clone_size: .

cdr3_nt: TGTGCCATCAGTGGAAGGGACAGGAGCTCTGGAAACACCATATATTTT
cdr3_aa: CAISGRDRSSGNTIYF
cdr3_length: 16
v_call: TRBV10-3
j_call: TRBJ1-3
d_call: TRBD1
clone_size: .

cdr3_nt: TGCACCAGCAGCCCCCTGGACAGCCGAATCCCCACCGGGGAGCTGTTTTTT
cdr3_aa: CTSSPLDSRIPTGELFF
cdr3_length: 17
v_call: TRBV1
j_call: TRBJ2-2
d_call: .
clone_size: .

cdr3_nt: TGTGCCAGCACCGCGGAGGGACTAGCGGACAATGAGCAGTTCTTC
cdr3_aa: CASTAEGLADNEQFF
cdr3_length: 15
v_call: TRBV9
j_call: TRBJ2-1
d_call: TRBD2
clone_size: .

cdr3_nt: TGTGCCAGCAGCCAAGATCGCGGCTCTGGAAACACCATATATTTT
cdr3_aa: CASSQDRGSGNTIYF
cdr3_length: 15
v_call: TRBV4-2
j_call: TRBJ1-3
d_call: .
clone_size: .

cdr3_nt: TGTGCCATCAGCAACAGGGGGCGAGGTACCGGGGAGCTGTTTTTT
cdr3_aa: CAISNRGRGTGELFF
cdr3_length: 15
v_call: TRBV10-3
j_call: TRBJ2-2
d_call: TRBD1
clone_size: .

cdr3_nt: TGTGCCAGCAGCTCTCCTTTGACTTTGCGGAGGGAGACCCAGTACTTC
cdr3_aa: CASSSPLTLRRETQYF
cdr3_length: 16
v_call: TRBV7-2
j_call: TRBJ2-5
d_call: .
clone_size: .

cdr3_nt: TGTGCCAGCTCACCAAACCCGACAGGGGGCCGCACAGATACGCAGTATTTT
cdr3_aa: CASSPNPTGGRTDTQYF
cdr3_length: 17
v_call: TRBV18
j_call: TRBJ2-3
d_call: TRBD1
clone_size: .

cdr3_nt: TGCGCCAGCAGCCCTCGACAGGGACCCTACGAGCAGTACTTC
cdr3_aa: CASSPRQGPYEQYF
cdr3_length: 14
v_call: TRBV5-1
j_call: TRBJ2-7
d_call: TRBD1
clone_size: .

cdr3_nt: TGTGCCAGCAGCGCCGGGACAGGGGTAAATGAGCAGTTCTTC
cdr3_aa: CASSAGTGVNEQFF
cdr3_length: 14
v_call: TRBV9
j_call: TRBJ2-1
d_call: TRBD1
clone_size: .

cdr3_nt: TGTGCCAGCAGGCCGTTGACAGTTACCAATCAGCCCCAGCATTTT
cdr3_aa: CASRPLTVTNQPQHF
cdr3_length: 15
v_call: TRBV6-5
j_call: TRBJ1-5
d_call: .
clone_size: .

cdr3_nt: TGTGCCAGCAGCCCCAGCGGACAGGGGGCGGAGGGCTCACCCCTCCACTTT
cdr3_aa: CASSPSGQGAEGSPLHF
cdr3_length: 17
v_call: TRBV5-6
j_call: TRBJ1-6
d_call: TRBD1
clone_size: few

cdr3_nt: TGTGCCAGCAGCGTAGCCGTTAATGAAAAACTGTTTTTT
cdr3_aa: CASSVAVNEKLFF
cdr3_length: 13
v_call: TRBV9
j_call: TRBJ1-4
d_call: .
clone_size: .

cdr3_nt: TGTGCCAGCAGCGGACTAGCGGGAGTCTGGAGTGAGCAGTTCTTC
cdr3_aa: CASSGLAGVWSEQFF
cdr3_length: 15
v_call: TRBV3-1/TRBV3-2
j_call: TRBJ2-1
d_call: TRBD2
clone_size: .

cdr3_nt: TGTGCCAGCAGTTCCCGGGGGTTCTCTGGAAACACCATATATTTT
cdr3_aa: CASSSRGFSGNTIYF
cdr3_length: 15
v_call: TRBV27
j_call: TRBJ1-3
d_call: .
clone_size: .

cdr3_nt: TGTGCCAGCAGCAAAAGAGGAGGTCGGCATTTT
cdr3_aa: CASSKRGGRHF
cdr3_length: 11
v_call: TRBV21-1
j_call: TRBJ1-5
d_call: .
clone_size: .

cdr3_nt: TGCGCCAGCAGCACTACCCGGGACAGGGGTTTACAAAGGACCATATATTTT
cdr3_aa: CASSTTRDRGLQRTIYF
cdr3_length: 17
v_call: TRBV4-1
j_call: TRBJ1-3
d_call: TRBD1
clone_size: .

cdr3_nt: TGCAGCGTTGATGGTAGCGGGAGTCACGGTGAGCAGTTCTTC
cdr3_aa: CSVDGSGSHGEQFF
cdr3_length: 14
v_call: TRBV29-1
j_call: TRBJ2-1
d_call: TRBD2
clone_size: .

cdr3_nt: TGTGCCAGCAGCTTAGATCTGTGGCACGAGCAGTACTTC
cdr3_aa: CASSLDLWHEQYF
cdr3_length: 13
v_call: TRBV11-3
j_call: TRBJ2-7
d_call: .
clone_size: .

cdr3_nt: TGCGCCAGCAGCCAAGTTCACATACCCTACGAGCAGTACTTC
cdr3_aa: CASSQVHIPYEQYF
cdr3_length: 14
v_call: TRBV4-1
j_call: TRBJ2-7
d_call: .
clone_size: .

cdr3_nt: TGCGCCAGCAGTGGCCCAGGTTCCTACAATGAGCAGTTCTTC
cdr3_aa: CASSGPGSYNEQFF
cdr3_length: 14
v_call: TRBV10-1
j_call: TRBJ2-1
d_call: .
clone_size: .

cdr3_nt: TGTGCCAGCAGCTTAGACGGGACAAGCCTTGGCACAGATACGCAGTATTTT
cdr3_aa: CASSLDGTSLGTDTQYF
cdr3_length: 17
v_call: TRBV7-2
j_call: TRBJ2-3
d_call: .
clone_size: .

cdr3_nt: TGCGCCAGCAGCCCAAGATTGGGAAGGGGGCCTGAAAAACTGTTTTTT
cdr3_aa: CASSPRLGRGPEKLFF
cdr3_length: 16
v_call: TRBV4-1
j_call: TRBJ1-4
d_call: TRBD1
clone_size: .

cdr3_nt: TGTGCCAGCAGCTTGGTGACGATCGCGGGGCTCTACGAGCAGTACTTC
cdr3_aa: CASSLVTIAGLYEQYF
cdr3_length: 16
v_call: TRBV5-5
j_call: TRBJ2-7
d_call: .
clone_size: once

cdr3_nt: TGCGCCAGCAGCCAAGGGTACTTAAACTTCCGCGATTTCCAAGAGACCCAGTACTTC
cdr3_aa: CASSQGYLNFRDFQETQYF
cdr3_length: 19
v_call: TRBV4-3
j_call: TRBJ2-5
d_call: .
clone_size: .